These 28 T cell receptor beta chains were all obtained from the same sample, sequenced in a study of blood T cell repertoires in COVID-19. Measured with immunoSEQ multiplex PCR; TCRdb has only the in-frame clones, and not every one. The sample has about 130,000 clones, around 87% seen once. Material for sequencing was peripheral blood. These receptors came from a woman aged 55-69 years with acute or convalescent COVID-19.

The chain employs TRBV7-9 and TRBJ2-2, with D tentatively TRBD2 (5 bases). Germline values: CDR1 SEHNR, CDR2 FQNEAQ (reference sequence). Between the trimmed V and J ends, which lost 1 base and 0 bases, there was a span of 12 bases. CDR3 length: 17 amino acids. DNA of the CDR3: TGTGCCAGCAGCTTAGTGAGGGAGTCCACGAACACCGGGGAGCTGTTTTTT. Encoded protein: CASSLVRESTNTGELFF.

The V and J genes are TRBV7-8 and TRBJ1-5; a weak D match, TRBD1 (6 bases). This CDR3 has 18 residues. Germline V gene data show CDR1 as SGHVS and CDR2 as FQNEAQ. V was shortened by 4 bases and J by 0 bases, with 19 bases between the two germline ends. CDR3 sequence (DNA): TGTGCCAGCAGCTCGTTATCCCCAGGGGCCTATAGCAATCAGCCCCAGCATTTT. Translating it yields CASSSLSPGAYSNQPQHF.

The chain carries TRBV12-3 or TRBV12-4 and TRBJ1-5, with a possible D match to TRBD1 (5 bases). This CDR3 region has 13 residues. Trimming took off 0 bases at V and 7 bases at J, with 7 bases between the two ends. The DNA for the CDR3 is TGTGCCAGCAGTTTAGCGCAGGGACAGCCCCAGCATTTT. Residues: CASSLAQGQPQHF.

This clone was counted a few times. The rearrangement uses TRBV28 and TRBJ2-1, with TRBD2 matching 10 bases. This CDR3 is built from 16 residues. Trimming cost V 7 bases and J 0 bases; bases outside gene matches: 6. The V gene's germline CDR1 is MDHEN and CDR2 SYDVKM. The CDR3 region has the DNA TGTGCCAGCAAGCTAGCGGGAGCTTACTCCTACAATGAGCAGTTCTTC. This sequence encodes CASKLAGAYSYNEQFF.

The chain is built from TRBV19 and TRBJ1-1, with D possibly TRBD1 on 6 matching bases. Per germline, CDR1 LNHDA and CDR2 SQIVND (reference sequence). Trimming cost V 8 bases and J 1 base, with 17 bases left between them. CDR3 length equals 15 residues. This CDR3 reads CASGVGGPKNTEAFF. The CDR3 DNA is TGTGCCAGTGGAGTGGGGGGGCCTAAGAACACTGAAGCTTTCTTT.

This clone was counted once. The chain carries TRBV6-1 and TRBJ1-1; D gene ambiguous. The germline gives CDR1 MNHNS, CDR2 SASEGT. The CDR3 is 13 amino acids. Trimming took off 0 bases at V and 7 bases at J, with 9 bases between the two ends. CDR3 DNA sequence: TGTGCCAGCAGTGAAGCGCACGGGATTGAAGCTTTCTTT. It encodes CASSEAHGIEAFF.

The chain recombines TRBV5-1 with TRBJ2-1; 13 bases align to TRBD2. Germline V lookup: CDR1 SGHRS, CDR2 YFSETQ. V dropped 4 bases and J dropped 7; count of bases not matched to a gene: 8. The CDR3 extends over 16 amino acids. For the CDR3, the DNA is TGCGCCAGCAGCCTGGGAGGGACTAGCGGGAAGAATGAGCAGTTCTTC. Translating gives CASSLGGTSGKNEQFF.

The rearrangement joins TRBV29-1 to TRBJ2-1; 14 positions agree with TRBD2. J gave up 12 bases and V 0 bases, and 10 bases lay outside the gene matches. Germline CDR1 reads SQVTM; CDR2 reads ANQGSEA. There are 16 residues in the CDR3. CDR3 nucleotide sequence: TGCAGCGTTGAAGAATCTAGGGGGACTAGCGGGAGTCGGCAGTTCTTC. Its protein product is CSVEESRGTSGSRQFF.

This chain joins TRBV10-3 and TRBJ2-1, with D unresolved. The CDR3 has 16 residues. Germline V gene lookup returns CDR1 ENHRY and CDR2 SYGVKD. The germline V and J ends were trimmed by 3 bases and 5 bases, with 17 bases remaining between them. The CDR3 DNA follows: TGTGCCATCAGTGACGCGAGGCAGTCCATAAACAATGAGCAGTTCTTC. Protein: CAISDARQSINNEQFF.

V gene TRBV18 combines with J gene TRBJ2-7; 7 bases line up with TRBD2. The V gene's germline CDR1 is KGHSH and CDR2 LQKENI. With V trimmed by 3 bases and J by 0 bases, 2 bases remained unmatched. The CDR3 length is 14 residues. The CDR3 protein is CASSPSGDSYEQYF. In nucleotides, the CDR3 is TGTGCCAGCTCACCGAGCGGGGACTCCTACGAGCAGTACTTC. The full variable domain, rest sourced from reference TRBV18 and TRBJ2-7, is NAGVMQNPRHLVRRRGQEARLRCSPMKGHSHVYWYRQLPEEGLKFMVYLQKENIIDESGMPKERFSAEFPKEGPSILRIQQVVRGDSAAYFCASSPSGDSYEQYFGPGTRLTVT.

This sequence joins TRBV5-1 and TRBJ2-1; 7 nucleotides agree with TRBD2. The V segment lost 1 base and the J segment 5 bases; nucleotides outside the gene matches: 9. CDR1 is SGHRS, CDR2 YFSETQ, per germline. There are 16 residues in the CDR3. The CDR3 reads CASSLRAGVGNNEQFF. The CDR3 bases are TGCGCCAGCAGCTTGCGGGCGGGAGTGGGGAACAATGAGCAGTTCTTC.

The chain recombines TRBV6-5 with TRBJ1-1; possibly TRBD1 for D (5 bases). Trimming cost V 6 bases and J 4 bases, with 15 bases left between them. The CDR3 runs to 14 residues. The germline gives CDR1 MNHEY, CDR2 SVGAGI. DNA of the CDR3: TGTGCCAGCAGATTACAGGTAGCAAGCACTGAAGCTTTCTTT. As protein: CASRLQVASTEAFF.

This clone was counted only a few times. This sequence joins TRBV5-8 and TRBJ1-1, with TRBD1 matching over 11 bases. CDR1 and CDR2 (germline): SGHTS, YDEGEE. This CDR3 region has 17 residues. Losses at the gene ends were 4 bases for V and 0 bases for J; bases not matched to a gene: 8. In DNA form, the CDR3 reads TGTGCCAGCAGCCCCCGGACAGGGGGCTCCCTGAACACTGAAGCTTTCTTT. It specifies CASSPRTGGSLNTEAFF.

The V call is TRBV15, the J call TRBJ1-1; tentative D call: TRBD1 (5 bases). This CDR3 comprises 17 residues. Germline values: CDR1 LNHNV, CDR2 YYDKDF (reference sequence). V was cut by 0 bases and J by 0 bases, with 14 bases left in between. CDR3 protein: CATSRDPGRQVNTEAFF. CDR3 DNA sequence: TGTGCCACCAGCAGAGATCCAGGGAGGCAAGTGAACACTGAAGCTTTCTTT.

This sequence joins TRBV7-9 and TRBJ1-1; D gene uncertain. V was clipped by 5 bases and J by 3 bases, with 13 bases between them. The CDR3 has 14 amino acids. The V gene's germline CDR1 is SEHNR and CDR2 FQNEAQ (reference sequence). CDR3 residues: CASSPLAVHTEAFF. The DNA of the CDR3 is TGTGCCAGCAGCCCCTTGGCAGTTCACACTGAAGCTTTCTTT. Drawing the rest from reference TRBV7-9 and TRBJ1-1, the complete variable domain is DTGVSQNPRHKITKRGQNVTFRCDPISEHNRLYWYRQTLGQGPEFLTYFQNEAQLEKSRLLSDRFSAERPKGSFSTLEIQRTEQGDSAMYLCASSPLAVHTEAFFGQGTRLTVV.

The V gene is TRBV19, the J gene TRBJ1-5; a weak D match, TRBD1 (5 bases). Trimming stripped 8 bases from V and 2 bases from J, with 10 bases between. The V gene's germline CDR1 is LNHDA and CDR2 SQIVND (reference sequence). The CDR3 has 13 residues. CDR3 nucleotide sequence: TGTGCCAGTTGTCGGGGGGGCAATCAGCCCCAGCATTTT. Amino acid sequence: CASCRGGNQPQHF.

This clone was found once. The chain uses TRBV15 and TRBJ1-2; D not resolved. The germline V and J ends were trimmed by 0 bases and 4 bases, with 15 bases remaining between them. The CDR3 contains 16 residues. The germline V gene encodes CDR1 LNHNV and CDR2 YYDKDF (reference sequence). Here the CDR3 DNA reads TGTGCCACCAGCAGAGATACGACATTTCGGTCCTATGGCTACACCTTC. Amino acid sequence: CATSRDTTFRSYGYTF. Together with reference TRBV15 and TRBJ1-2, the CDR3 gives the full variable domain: DAMVIQNPRYQVTQFGKPVTLSCSQTLNHNVMYWYQQKSSQAPKLLFHYYDKDFNNEADTPDNFQSRRPNTSFCFLDIRSPGLGDTAMYLCATSRDTTFRSYGYTFGSGTRLTVV.

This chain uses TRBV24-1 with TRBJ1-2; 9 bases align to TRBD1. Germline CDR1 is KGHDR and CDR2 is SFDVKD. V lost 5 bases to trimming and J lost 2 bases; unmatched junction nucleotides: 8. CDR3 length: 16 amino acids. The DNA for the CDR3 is TGTGCCACCAGTGCCGGGACAGGGAGCGTCAACTATGGCTACACCTTC. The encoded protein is CATSAGTGSVNYGYTF.

CDR3 in amino acids: CASSEALGGNTEAFF. In DNA form, the CDR3 reads TGTGCCAGCAGTGAAGCCCTGGGGGGGAACACTGAAGCTTTCTTT. The rearrangement links TRBV6-1 to TRBJ1-1; TRBD1 might be the D (5 bases). The V and J ends lost 0 bases and 1 base respectively, with 9 bases between them. The CDR3 has 15 amino acids. CDR1 is MNHNS and CDR2 is SASEGT in the germline V gene.

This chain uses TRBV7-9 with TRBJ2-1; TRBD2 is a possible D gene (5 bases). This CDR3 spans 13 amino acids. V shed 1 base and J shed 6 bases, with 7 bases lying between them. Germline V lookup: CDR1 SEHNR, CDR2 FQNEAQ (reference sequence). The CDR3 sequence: CASSLDLANEQFF. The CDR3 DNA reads TGTGCCAGCAGCTTAGACCTAGCCAATGAGCAGTTCTTC.

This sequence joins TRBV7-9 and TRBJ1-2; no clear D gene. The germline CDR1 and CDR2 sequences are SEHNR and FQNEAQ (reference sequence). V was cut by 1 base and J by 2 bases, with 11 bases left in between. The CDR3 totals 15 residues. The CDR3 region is CASSLGPEPNYGYTF. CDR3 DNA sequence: TGTGCCAGCAGCTTAGGGCCAGAACCCAACTATGGCTACACCTTC. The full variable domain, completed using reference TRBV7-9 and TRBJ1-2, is DTGVSQNPRHKITKRGQNVTFRCDPISEHNRLYWYRQTLGQGPEFLTYFQNEAQLEKSRLLSDRFSAERPKGSFSTLEIQRTEQGDSAMYLCASSLGPEPNYGYTFGSGTRLTVV.

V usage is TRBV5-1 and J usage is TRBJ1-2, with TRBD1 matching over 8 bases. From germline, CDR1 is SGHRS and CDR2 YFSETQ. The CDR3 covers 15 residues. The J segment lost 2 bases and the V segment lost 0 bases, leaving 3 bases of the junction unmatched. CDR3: CASSLAGQGNYGYTF. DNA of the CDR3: TGCGCCAGCAGCTTGGCCGGACAGGGCAACTATGGCTACACCTTC.

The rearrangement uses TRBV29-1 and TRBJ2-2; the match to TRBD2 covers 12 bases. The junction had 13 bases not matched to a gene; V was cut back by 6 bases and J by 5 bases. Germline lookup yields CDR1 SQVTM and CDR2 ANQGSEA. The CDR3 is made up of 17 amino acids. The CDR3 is CSVSGTSGLGGTGELFF. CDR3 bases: TGCAGCGTATCCGGGACTAGCGGGCTGGGAGGGACCGGGGAGCTGTTTTTT.

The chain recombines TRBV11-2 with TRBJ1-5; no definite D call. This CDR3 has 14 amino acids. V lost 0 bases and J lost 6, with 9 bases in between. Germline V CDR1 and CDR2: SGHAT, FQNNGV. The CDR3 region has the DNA TGTGCCAGCAGCTTAGATGTAGAGGGTCAGCCCCAGCATTTT. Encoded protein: CASSLDVEGQPQHF.

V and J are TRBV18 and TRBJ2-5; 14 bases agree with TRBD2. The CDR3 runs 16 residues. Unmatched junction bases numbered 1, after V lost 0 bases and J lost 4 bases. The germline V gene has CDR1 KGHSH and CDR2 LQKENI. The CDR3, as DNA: TGTGCCAGCTCACCACCCGGACTAGCGGGAGGAGAGACCCAGTACTTC. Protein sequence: CASSPPGLAGGETQYF.

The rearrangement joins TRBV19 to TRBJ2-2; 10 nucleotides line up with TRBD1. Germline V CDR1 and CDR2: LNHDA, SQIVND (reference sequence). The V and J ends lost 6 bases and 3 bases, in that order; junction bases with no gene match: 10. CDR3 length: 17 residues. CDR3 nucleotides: TGTGCCAGTAGCCCTGGAAGGACAGGGGGATACACCGGGGAGCTGTTTTTT. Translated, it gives CASSPGRTGGYTGELFF.

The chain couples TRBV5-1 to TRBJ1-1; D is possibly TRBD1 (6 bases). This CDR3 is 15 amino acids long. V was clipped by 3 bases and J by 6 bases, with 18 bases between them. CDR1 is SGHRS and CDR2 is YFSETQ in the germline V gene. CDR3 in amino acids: CASSSLQGGISEAFF. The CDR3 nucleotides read TGCGCCAGCAGCTCCTTACAGGGAGGGATCTCTGAAGCTTTCTTT.

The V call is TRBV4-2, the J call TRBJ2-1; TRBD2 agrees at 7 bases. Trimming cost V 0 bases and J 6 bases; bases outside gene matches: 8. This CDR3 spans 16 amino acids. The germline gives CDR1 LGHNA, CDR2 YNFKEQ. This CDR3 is CASSQETGGLGNEQFF. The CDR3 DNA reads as TGTGCCAGCAGCCAAGAAACGGGGGGTTTGGGCAATGAGCAGTTCTTC.